These 27 T cell receptor beta chains originate from one sample sequenced in a study of cytomegalovirus exposure and HLA in healthy donors (dated by TCRdb to about 2017). Library creation used the immunoSEQ multiplex PCR assay. For the multiplex PCR, a mixture combining 60 forward primers for TCR Vbeta segments and 13 reverse primers for TCR Jbeta segments was used. TCRdb took this table from immuneACCESS and kept in-frame rearrangements with V and J called. Such tables lack part of the clones; where checked against another copy, unresolved V genes explain under half of the gap, and the rest is unexplained. The sample has 150,000 to 200,000 clones on record, 68% of them singletons. The ten largest clones add up to about 10% of the sample. Sequenced: PBMCs. These receptors were obtained from a man between 25 and 39 years old in good health and CMV-seropositive.

This chain links TRBV19 with TRBJ2-1; TRBD2 matches 10 bases. Unmatched junction bases numbered 17, after V lost 3 bases and J lost 0 bases. This CDR3 spans 21 amino acids. Germline V gene lookup returns CDR1 LNHDA and CDR2 SQIVND (reference sequence). The CDR3 spells CASSIDMGQREGLSSYNEQFF. The CDR3 bases are TGTGCCAGTAGTATCGATATGGGCCAGCGGGAGGGGCTTAGCTCCTACAATGAGCAGTTCTTC.

This clone was seen a few times. This chain connects TRBV27 to TRBJ2-7; 8 nucleotides line up with TRBD2. CDR1 and CDR2 (germline): MNHEY, SMNVEV (reference sequence). Germline trimming cut 2 bases from V and 5 bases from J; bases unmatched to any gene: 5. CDR3 size: 14 residues. CDR3 coding DNA: TGTGCCAGCAGTTTAGGACTAGCTCCCGACGAGCAGTACTTC. It encodes CASSLGLAPDEQYF.

This sequence joins TRBV11-2 and TRBJ2-7; 8 bases align to TRBD2. The length of the CDR3 is 13 residues. V lost 4 bases to trimming and J lost 6 bases; unmatched junction nucleotides: 5. The germline V gene encodes CDR1 SGHAT and CDR2 FQNNGV. In nucleotides, the CDR3 is TGTGCCAGCAGCTCCGGACTAGCCGGCGAGCAGTACTTC. Protein: CASSSGLAGEQYF.

The rearrangement uses TRBV7-2 and TRBJ2-3; D is possibly TRBD2 (6 bases). Deletions cut 5 bases from V and 3 bases from J, with 15 bases between. Per the germline V gene, CDR1 is SGHTA and CDR2 is FQGNSA. The CDR3 consists of 15 residues. CDR3 in amino acids: CASSETGTGTDTQYF. The CDR3 DNA reads as TGTGCCAGCAGCGAAACCGGGACTGGAACAGATACGCAGTATTTT.

This sequence joins TRBV6-6 and TRBJ2-7; perhaps TRBD2 as D (6 bases). This CDR3 has 15 amino acids. Germline V lookup: CDR1 MNHNY, CDR2 SVGAGI (reference sequence). V lost 6 bases and J lost 2, with 17 bases in between. The CDR3 DNA reads as TGTGCCAGCAGCCCCCGTTCGGGGGTCACCTACGAGCAGTACTTC. Its translation: CASSPRSGVTYEQYF.

This chain joins TRBV9 and TRBJ2-5, with D hard to call. The CDR3 is 13 residues long. V dropped 0 bases and J dropped 5 bases, with 8 bases sitting between them. CDR1 and CDR2 from the germline V gene are SGDLS and YYNGEE. The CDR3 nucleotides read TGTGCCAGCAGCGTAGAGCCCCCTGAGACCCAGTACTTC. Translation gives CASSVEPPETQYF.

The J gene is TRBJ2-5, the V gene TRBV6-6; tentative D call: TRBD1 (6 bases). The CDR3 has 11 amino acids. Germline V gene lookup returns CDR1 MNHNY and CDR2 SVGAGI (reference sequence). V shed 7 bases and J shed 5 bases, with 8 bases lying between them. CDR3 amino acids: CASTGGETQYF. In nucleotides, the CDR3 is TGTGCCAGCACTGGGGGCGAGACCCAGTACTTC.

This sequence joins TRBV7-9 and TRBJ2-5; D unclear. V shed 5 bases and J shed 5 bases, with 12 bases lying between them. The CDR3 is made up of 13 amino acids. Germline lookup yields CDR1 SEHNR and CDR2 FQNEAQ (reference sequence). The CDR3 is CASSGPVGETQYF. The CDR3 DNA reads TGTGCCAGCAGCGGGCCGGTGGGCGAGACCCAGTACTTC.

This clone is a singleton in its sample. The chain recombines TRBV20-1 with TRBJ1-2, with 8 bases aligning to TRBD1. The CDR3 contains 11 residues. V gave up 5 bases and J gave up 10 bases; unmatched junction bases: 6. Germline V gene data show CDR1 as DFQATT and CDR2 as SNEGSKA (reference sequence). DNA for the CDR3: TGCAGTGCTGGACGACAGGGGCCCTACACCTTC. Translating it yields CSAGRQGPYTF.

The gene calls are TRBV27 and TRBJ2-7; 8 nucleotides agree with TRBD1. V shed 5 bases and J 3 bases; nucleotides not matched to a gene: 9. Germline V gives CDR1 MNHEY, CDR2 SMNVEV (reference sequence). The CDR3 has 15 amino acids. CDR3: CASSPGTGGIYEQYF. DNA of the CDR3: TGTGCCAGCAGTCCCGGGACAGGCGGAATCTACGAGCAGTACTTC.

V is TRBV9 and J is TRBJ2-3; 9 bases map to TRBD1. The CDR3 spans 14 residues. The germline gives CDR1 SGDLS, CDR2 YYNGEE. V dropped 3 bases and J dropped 4; count of bases not matched to a gene: 3. The CDR3 DNA reads as TGTGCCAGCAGCGCAGGGACAGGGCCAGATACGCAGTATTTT. Its protein product is CASSAGTGPDTQYF. Based on the CDR3 plus reference TRBV9 and TRBJ2-3, the full variable domain is DSGVTQTPKHLITATGQRVTLRCSPRSGDLSVYWYQQSLDQGLQFLIQYYNGEERAKGNILERFSAQQFPDLHSELNLSSLELGDSALYFCASSAGTGPDTQYFGPGTRLTVL.

V usage is TRBV7-6 and J usage is TRBJ2-1; the match to TRBD2 covers 11 bases. Germline CDR1 and CDR2: SGHVS and FNYEAQ. The CDR3 covers 15 residues. Trimming removed 1 base from V and 8 bases from J; junction bases left unmatched: 4. CDR3: CASSLVAGGPHEQFF. CDR3 nucleotides: TGTGCCAGCAGCTTAGTAGCGGGAGGGCCCCATGAGCAGTTCTTC.

The rearrangement joins TRBV25-1 to TRBJ1-4; 9 bases match TRBD1. With 7 bases clipped from V and 8 bases from J, the junction kept 8 bases outside the gene matches. The germline V gene encodes CDR1 MGHDK and CDR2 SYGVNS. This CDR3 comprises 14 residues. The CDR3 nucleotides read TGTGCCAGCAACGCCGGGACAGGGATGGAAAAACTGTTTTTT. Translating it yields CASNAGTGMEKLFF.

CDR3: CASSLVVGSTDTQYF. CDR3 coding DNA: TGTGCCAGCAGCTTGGTTGTCGGGAGCACAGATACGCAGTATTTT. V is TRBV5-5 and J is TRBJ2-3, with D unresolved. The CDR3 runs to 15 residues. Trimming took off 0 bases at V and 0 bases at J, with 8 bases between the two ends. CDR1 is SGHKS and CDR2 is YYEKEE in the germline V gene (reference sequence).

Points on this clone: At one boundary the junction diverges from the germline segment, which might be a read error. The chain recombines TRBV7-9 with TRBJ2-7; 7 bases are shared with TRBD2. The CDR3 sequence is 16 residues long. Germline V gives CDR1 SEHNR, CDR2 FQNEAQ (reference sequence). This CDR3 reads CASSLAWEGKTYAQYF. CDR3 DNA: TGTGCCAGCAGCTTAGCGTGGGAGGGAAAGACCTACGCGCAGTACTTC.

The chain carries TRBV5-1 and TRBJ2-7; 13 nucleotides agree with TRBD2. J gave up 4 bases and V 2 bases, and 3 bases lay outside the gene matches. Germline CDR1 reads SGHRS; CDR2 reads YFSETQ. The CDR3 spans 15 residues. CDR3: CASSFGTSGNYEQYF. The CDR3 nucleotides are TGCGCCAGCAGCTTTGGGACTAGCGGGAATTACGAGCAGTACTTC.

The chain recombines TRBV30 with TRBJ1-1, with D possibly TRBD1 on 5 matching bases. The germline V and J ends were trimmed by 8 bases and 0 bases, with 19 bases remaining between them. CDR1 is GTSNPN and CDR2 is SVGIG in the germline V gene (reference sequence). The CDR3 has 15 residues. This CDR3 reads CALTRGGVMNTEAFF. CDR3 nucleotide sequence: TGTGCCCTCACCCGGGGGGGAGTCATGAACACTGAAGCTTTCTTT.

V usage is TRBV5-1 and J usage is TRBJ2-1, with 14 bases identical to TRBD2. The CDR3 extends over 16 amino acids. J was trimmed by 4 bases and V by 0 bases; bases with no gene match: 0. CDR1 and CDR2 (germline): SGHRS, YFSETQ. Here the CDR3 reads CASSLGTSGGYNEQFF. The CDR3 DNA reads as TGCGCCAGCAGCTTGGGGACTAGCGGGGGGTACAATGAGCAGTTCTTC.

This chain links TRBV19 with TRBJ1-5; D is undetermined. The ends were cut back, 5 bases at V and 2 bases at J, with 10 bases in the middle. The V gene's germline CDR1 is LNHDA and CDR2 SQIVND (reference sequence). The CDR3 has 14 amino acids. The CDR3 DNA reads TGTGCCAGTAGTTCCTCCGGGGGCAATCAGCCCCAGCATTTT. This sequence encodes CASSSSGGNQPQHF.

V and J are TRBV4-1 and TRBJ1-1; D call uncertain. There are 14 residues in the CDR3. Trimming shortened V by 0 bases and J by 1 base, and 6 bases separated the two germline ends. CDR1 and CDR2 (germline): MGHRA, YSYEKL. The DNA of the CDR3 is TGCGCCAGCAGCCAAGATTCAGGGAACACTGAAGCTTTCTTT. This gives the protein CASSQDSGNTEAFF.

The chain is built from TRBV5-1 and TRBJ2-2; TRBD2 aligns across 13 bases. The CDR3 is 17 residues long. After removal of 4 bases from V and 5 bases from J, the junction contained 8 bases not matched to a gene. Germline values: CDR1 SGHRS, CDR2 YFSETQ. CDR3 region: CASSPRLAGGGTGELFF. In DNA form, the CDR3 reads TGCGCCAGCAGCCCAAGACTAGCGGGAGGTGGAACCGGGGAGCTGTTTTTT.

The CDR3 nucleotides read TGTGCCAGCAGCTTTTTACAGGGGGCCACAGATACGCAGTATTTT. This gives the protein CASSFLQGATDTQYF. V is TRBV5-4 and J is TRBJ2-3, with 9 bases fitting TRBD1. The germline V gene encodes CDR1 SGHNT and CDR2 YYREEE (reference sequence). The V segment lost 2 bases and the J segment 2 bases; nucleotides outside the gene matches: 3. The CDR3 is 15 residues long.

This chain links TRBV2 with TRBJ2-1, with a tentative D call TRBD2 (6 bases). Germline values: CDR1 SNHLY, CDR2 FYNNEI. The CDR3 has 13 amino acids. The ends were cut back, 8 bases at V and 9 bases at J, with 17 bases in the middle. CDR3 DNA: TGTGCCAGCTGGAGGGAGCTAGGCGGTGAGCAGTTCTTC. Residues: CASWRELGGEQFF.

The chain employs TRBV15 and TRBJ2-7; 10 nucleotides agree with TRBD2. This CDR3 is 17 amino acids long. The J segment lost 3 bases and the V segment lost 1 base, leaving 9 bases of the junction unmatched. Germline CDR1 and CDR2: LNHNV and YYDKDF (reference sequence). Written as DNA, the CDR3 is TGTGCCACCAGCAGAGGAAGTCTAGCGGGAGAGTTCTACGAGCAGTACTTC. Translated, it gives CATSRGSLAGEFYEQYF. The whole variable domain, remainder taken from reference TRBV15 and TRBJ2-7, is DAMVIQNPRYQVTQFGKPVTLSCSQTLNHNVMYWYQQKSSQAPKLLFHYYDKDFNNEADTPDNFQSRRPNTSFCFLDIRSPGLGDTAMYLCATSRGSLAGEFYEQYFGPGTRLTVT.

The chain links TRBV6-4 to TRBJ2-2; D perhaps matches TRBD2 (6 bases). The CDR3 extends over 19 amino acids. CDR1 is MRHNA and CDR2 is SNTAGT in the germline V gene. The V end lost 2 bases, the J end lost 4 bases, and 23 bases lay between the germline ends. The CDR3, as DNA: TGTGCCAGCAGTGACAACTCGCTGGGGGGTCTAGTAGGCACCGGGGAGCTGTTTTTT. Its translation is CASSDNSLGGLVGTGELFF.

This chain joins TRBV4-1 and TRBJ2-7, with TRBD2 matching 8 bases. The CDR3 is 15 residues long. Germline V CDR1 and CDR2: MGHRA, YSYEKL. V gave up 0 bases and J gave up 2 bases; unmatched junction bases: 3. CDR3 nucleotide sequence: TGCGCCAGCAGCCAAGATCCGGGAGGGCCCTACGAGCAGTACTTC. Protein sequence: CASSQDPGGPYEQYF.

The chain couples TRBV5-1 to TRBJ2-7; 11 nucleotides align to TRBD2. With V trimmed by 4 bases and J by 0 bases, 6 bases remained unmatched. The CDR3 has 16 amino acids. Germline CDR1 is SGHRS and CDR2 is YFSETQ. In nucleotides, the CDR3 is TGCGCCAGCAGCAAAGGACTAGCGGGTACCTCCTACGAGCAGTACTTC. Protein: CASSKGLAGTSYEQYF. The complete variable domain, with remaining parts taken from reference TRBV5-1 and TRBJ2-7, reads KAGVTQTPRYLIKTRGQQVTLSCSPISGHRSVSWYQQTPGQGLQFLFEYFSETQRNKGNFPGRFSGRQFSNSRSEMNVSTLELGDSALYLCASSKGLAGTSYEQYFGPGTRLTVT.